The 21 T cell receptor beta chains given below trace back to one sample, sequenced in a study of PD-1 blockade in classical Hodgkin lymphoma. The time point denotes: cycle 4 day 1 (C4D1), after five to seven weeks of nivolumab. Every patient was affected by relapse after autologous stem cell transplantation, while exposure to brentuximab vedotin was not uniform. Some clones are missing from TCRdb's copy, which holds only in-frame ones; the method was immunoSEQ multiplex PCR. The table includes about 90,000 clones, about 83% detected once. The specimen comprised peripheral blood mononuclear cells (PBMCs), sampled before the fourth cycle of nivolumab. These receptors all stem from a human donor with classical Hodgkin lymphoma.

This clone has only a few counts. The chain couples TRBV5-5 to TRBJ2-7; D is unclear. Trimming shortened V by 2 bases and J by 2 bases, and 8 bases separated the two germline ends. CDR1 and CDR2 (germline): SGHKS, YYEKEE (reference sequence). CDR3 size: 13 residues. CDR3 nucleotide sequence: TGTGCCAGCAGCTTTAGCCCTACCTACGAGCAGTACTTC. It is translated as CASSFSPTYEQYF.

V usage is TRBV19 and J usage is TRBJ1-3, with 10 bases lining up with TRBD1. Germline lookup yields CDR1 LNHDA and CDR2 SQIVND (reference sequence). V was pared by 6 bases and J by 2 bases, with 1 base of the junction left unmatched. The CDR3 contains 14 residues. The CDR3 bases are TGTGCCAGTAGAGGACAGGGGGCTGGAAACACCATATATTTT. The encoded protein is CASRGQGAGNTIYF.

The chain joins TRBV4-3 to TRBJ1-4, with a weak D call TRBD1 (5 bases). Germline V gene lookup returns CDR1 LGHNA and CDR2 YSLEER. Trimming cost V 3 bases and J 3 bases, with 11 bases left between them. This CDR3 spans 15 amino acids. CDR3 in DNA: TGCGCCAGCAGCCAGACGGGGGGGTCTAATGAAAAACTGTTTTTT. This gives the protein CASSQTGGSNEKLFF.

The chain couples TRBV7-3 to TRBJ2-3; TRBD2 matches at 10 bases. Trimming at V came to 4 bases and at J to 9 bases, leaving 10 bases not matched to a gene. Germline values: CDR1 SGHTA, CDR2 FQGTGA. The CDR3 length is 15 residues. CDR3 sequence: CASSSSGSAGGTQYF. The CDR3 DNA reads as TGTGCCAGCAGCTCTAGCGGGAGCGCAGGGGGGACGCAGTATTTT.

V and J are TRBV28 and TRBJ1-5; possibly TRBD1 for D (6 bases). Looked up from germline, CDR1 is MDHEN and CDR2 is SYDVKM. The CDR3 covers 13 residues. V was pared by 7 bases and J by 7 bases, with 14 bases between. In nucleotides, the CDR3 is TGTGCCAGCAACCAACAGGGTCACCAGCCCCAGCATTTT. Its translation is CASNQQGHQPQHF.

The chain has TRBV13 and TRBJ2-7; 11 nucleotides line up with TRBD2. The CDR3 spans 16 residues. Looked up from germline, CDR1 is PRHDT and CDR2 is FYEKMQ (reference sequence). With 4 bases clipped from V and 2 bases from J, the junction kept 7 bases outside the gene matches. The CDR3, as DNA: TGTGCCAGCAGCTCCACCCTAGCGGGGGGAACCTACGAGCAGTACTTC. It specifies CASSSTLAGGTYEQYF. Filled out from reference TRBV13 and TRBJ2-7, the complete variable domain reads AAGVIQSPRHLIKEKRETATLKCYPIPRHDTVYWYQQGPGQDPQFLISFYEKMQSDKGSIPDRFSAQQFSDYHSELNMSSLELGDSALYFCASSSTLAGGTYEQYFGPGTRLTVT.

This clone occurred a few times. The V gene is TRBV28, the J gene TRBJ1-5; possible D gene TRBD1, 6 bases. CDR1 is MDHEN and CDR2 is SYDVKM in the germline V gene. Trimming removed 4 bases from V and 6 bases from J, with 7 bases in between. The CDR3 is made up of 12 amino acids. Written as DNA, the CDR3 is TGTGCCAGCAGTTCAGGGGTTCAGCCCCAGCATTTT. Protein: CASSSGVQPQHF.

This sequence joins TRBV5-4 and TRBJ2-7, with D perhaps TRBD1 or TRBD2 (5 bases each). The CDR3 is made up of 14 amino acids. The V gene's germline CDR1 is SGHNT and CDR2 YYREEE (reference sequence). V was shortened by 4 bases and J by 5 bases, with 16 bases between the two germline ends. The CDR3 bases are TGTGCCAGCAGCCTACAGGCCCCGGGGAACGAGCAGTACTTC. Translation: CASSLQAPGNEQYF. Combining the CDR3 with reference TRBV5-4 and TRBJ2-7 gives the whole variable domain ETGVTQSPTHLIKTRGQQVTLRCSSQSGHNTVSWYQQALGQGPQFIFQYYREEENGRGNFPPRFSGLQFPNYSSELNVNALELDDSALYLCASSLQAPGNEQYFGPGTRLTVT.

The rearrangement links TRBV2 to TRBJ2-1; TRBD2 might be the D (5 bases). CDR3 size: 14 residues. Germline-derived CDR1 and CDR2 are SNHLY and FYNNEI. Trimming stripped 7 bases from V and 10 bases from J, with 20 bases between. CDR3 sequence (DNA): TGTGCCAGCACGGCCCTAGCTGGTTTTTTGGAGCAGTTCTTC. It yields the protein CASTALAGFLEQFF.

The chain recombines TRBV10-1 with TRBJ2-3; D gene uncertain. Between the trimmed V and J ends, which lost 4 bases and 6 bases, there was a span of 14 bases. Looked up from germline, CDR1 is WNHNN and CDR2 is SYGVQD (reference sequence). The CDR3 is 14 residues long. The CDR3 coding sequence is TGCGCCAGCAGTGTGAAAAGCTCGTGGGATACGCAGTATTTT. The encoded protein is CASSVKSSWDTQYF.

V and J are TRBV18 and TRBJ1-2; 7 bases match TRBD1. The germline V gene encodes CDR1 KGHSH and CDR2 LQKENI. Trimming cost V 2 bases and J 8 bases; bases outside gene matches: 11. The CDR3 extends over 15 amino acids. This CDR3 reads CASSPGIGRGDGYTF. CDR3 DNA: TGTGCCAGCTCACCAGGTATCGGCAGGGGGGACGGCTACACCTTC.

This clone was seen more than once but under ten times. This chain uses TRBV5-6 with TRBJ2-3; TRBD1 matches 7 bases. V lost 1 base to trimming and J lost 2 bases; unmatched junction nucleotides: 7. CDR3 size: 16 residues. CDR1 and CDR2 from the germline V gene are SGHDT and YYEEEE. The CDR3, as DNA: TGTGCCAGCAGCTTGTATCAGGGGGTACCCACAGATACGCAGTATTTT. Its translation is CASSLYQGVPTDTQYF.

V gene TRBV11-2 combines with J gene TRBJ2-7, with TRBD1 identical over 10 bases. Germline V gene sequence: CDR1 SGHAT, CDR2 FQNNGV. The CDR3 has 16 residues. Unmatched junction bases numbered 14, after V lost 6 bases and J lost 6 bases. CDR3 protein: CASSLMARDRGGEQYF. CDR3 DNA sequence: TGTGCCAGCAGTCTCATGGCCCGGGACAGGGGTGGCGAGCAGTACTTC.

The V gene is TRBV7-8, the J gene TRBJ2-1, with TRBD2 matching over 8 bases. Trimming at V came to 1 base and at J to 14 bases, leaving 4 bases not matched to a gene. This CDR3 comprises 12 residues. Looked up from germline, CDR1 is SGHVS and CDR2 is FQNEAQ. The CDR3 sequence is CASSLGGTSKFF. In DNA form, the CDR3 reads TGTGCCAGCAGCTTAGGAGGGACTAGTAAGTTCTTC.

This rearrangement joins TRBV29-1 to TRBJ1-1; the match to TRBD1 covers 7 bases. The CDR3 is made up of 14 amino acids. The V gene's germline CDR1 is SQVTM and CDR2 ANQGSEA. V was pared by 7 bases and J by 5 bases, with 13 bases of the junction left unmatched. CDR3 sequence reads: CSADRRTGRTEAFF. The CDR3 region has the DNA TGCAGCGCCGATAGAAGGACAGGACGGACTGAAGCTTTCTTT.

J is TRBJ2-2 and V is TRBV5-1; 9 positions agree with TRBD1. The CDR3 extends over 16 amino acids. Trimming removed 4 bases from V and 4 bases from J; junction bases left unmatched: 8. In germline, CDR1 is SGHRS, CDR2 YFSETQ. The CDR3 DNA is TGCGCCAGCAGCGGGGCCGGGACAGGGCTCACCGGGGAGCTGTTTTTT. Amino acids: CASSGAGTGLTGELFF.

This clone was seen only once. This chain connects TRBV28 to TRBJ2-7; 9 positions match TRBD1. J lost 4 bases, V lost 6 bases, and 10 bases had no gene match. From germline, CDR1 is MDHEN and CDR2 SYDVKM. The CDR3 has 15 residues. DNA of the CDR3: TGTGCCAGCAGCGAAGGGACAGGGTTTTTGTACGAGCAGTACTTC. Amino acids: CASSEGTGFLYEQYF.

The chain employs TRBV9 and TRBJ2-4, with D possibly TRBD1 on 6 matching bases. Germline V gene sequence: CDR1 SGDLS, CDR2 YYNGEE. The CDR3 has 15 amino acids. V lost 3 bases and J lost 7, with 17 bases in between. CDR3 bases: TGTGCCAGCAGCGCACTACCGGACAGCGGCAACATTCAGTACTTC. Encoded protein: CASSALPDSGNIQYF.

The chain combines TRBV19 with TRBJ2-7, with unresolved D. The V gene lost 5 bases and the J gene lost 4 bases, with 12 bases spanning the gap. The CDR3 contains 13 residues. Germline CDR1 is LNHDA and CDR2 is SQIVND (reference sequence). The CDR3 loop is CASSGAHKYEQYF. The CDR3 nucleotides read TGTGCCAGTAGTGGAGCGCACAAATACGAGCAGTACTTC. Looking up the rest from reference TRBV19 and TRBJ2-7 gives the full variable domain: DGGITQSPKYLFRKEGQNVTLSCEQNLNHDAMYWYRQDPGQGLRLIYYSQIVNDFQKGDIAEGYSVSREKKESFPLTVTSAQKNPTAFYLCASSGAHKYEQYFGPGTRLTVT.

This clone was counted once. The chain links TRBV5-4 to TRBJ1-2, with 7 bases fitting TRBD1. V dropped 3 bases and J dropped 3; count of bases not matched to a gene: 8. Per the germline V gene, CDR1 is SGHNT and CDR2 is YYREEE (reference sequence). This CDR3 comprises 15 residues. This CDR3 reads CASSSGQDYYYGYTF. The CDR3 DNA reads as TGTGCCAGCAGCTCCGGACAGGATTACTACTATGGCTACACCTTC. The full variable domain, completed using reference TRBV5-4 and TRBJ1-2, is ETGVTQSPTHLIKTRGQQVTLRCSSQSGHNTVSWYQQALGQGPQFIFQYYREEENGRGNFPPRFSGLQFPNYSSELNVNALELDDSALYLCASSSGQDYYYGYTFGSGTRLTVV.

The chain joins TRBV10-2 to TRBJ1-2; 7 bases align to TRBD1. Unmatched junction bases numbered 2, after V lost 0 bases and J lost 4 bases. This CDR3 has 14 residues. The V gene's germline CDR1 is WSHSY and CDR2 SAAADI. The DNA for the CDR3 is TGCGCCAGCAGTGAGTCGGACAGGCTCTATGGCTACACCTTC. The encoded protein is CASSESDRLYGYTF.